This T cell receptor beta chain was found in a study of blood T cell repertoires in COVID-19. The wider study: Researchers got acute and convalescent COVID-19 samples from the United States, Italy and Spain. T cells, B-cell-depleted T cells, or PBMCs provided the cDNA or gDNA that served as material.

How the authors handled the data: Reference gene primer amplification gave estimated nucleated cell counts. Sequenced by immunoSEQ multiplex PCR; TCRdb stores in-frame clones only, minus some. From that table come the V and J calls and clone size; the DNA was used to work out D and trimming. The table records fewer than 150,000 clones, roughly 80% of them present only once. The V gene lost 4 bases and the J gene lost 2 bases, with 9 bases spanning the gap. Germline values: CDR1 LGHNT, CDR2 FRNRAP. The CDR3 is 14 amino acids. What was sequenced was peripheral blood. V and J are TRBV12-5 and TRBJ1-5; D not resolved. The receptor was isolated from a middle-aged man with acute or convalescent COVID-19. Written as DNA, the CDR3 is TGTGCTAGTGGTTCCAGTGAAGGCAATCAGCCCCAGCATTTT. Its protein product is CASGSSEGNQPQHF.